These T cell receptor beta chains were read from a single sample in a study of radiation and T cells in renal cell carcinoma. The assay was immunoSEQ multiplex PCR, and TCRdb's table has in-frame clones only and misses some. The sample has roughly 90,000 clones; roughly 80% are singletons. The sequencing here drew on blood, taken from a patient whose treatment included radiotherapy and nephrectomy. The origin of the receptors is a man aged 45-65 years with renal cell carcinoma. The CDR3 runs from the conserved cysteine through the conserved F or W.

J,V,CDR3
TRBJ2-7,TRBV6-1,CASSEVSRGTFYEQYF
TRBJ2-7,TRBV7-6,CASSSQTVSYEQYF
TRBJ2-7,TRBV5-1,CASSLVTAEGYEQYF
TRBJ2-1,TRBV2,CASRGTSGSYNEQFF
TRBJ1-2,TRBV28,CASSFSTGGGSYTF
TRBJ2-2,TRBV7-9,CASSLAPGAGELFF
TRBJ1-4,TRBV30,CAWKGQAFEKLFF
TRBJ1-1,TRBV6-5,CASSRGTLNTEAFF
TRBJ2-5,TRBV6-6,CASSYSKWETQYF
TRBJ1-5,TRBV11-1,CASSLRGNQPQHF
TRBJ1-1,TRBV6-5,CASSYFFPGQTEAFF
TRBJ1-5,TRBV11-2,CASSLGTGRSNQPQHF
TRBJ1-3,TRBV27,CASSSHEGAGNTIYF
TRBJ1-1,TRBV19,CASSIRRTEIGLFNTEAFF
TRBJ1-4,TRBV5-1,CASSRYRQLTNEKLFF